Listed below are T cell receptor beta chains from one sample, sequenced in a study of T cell repertoires in cytomegalovirus infection. TCRdb re-analysed the reads in MiXCR, keeping a single row per CDR3 protein. This sample carries some 220,000 distinct CDR3 sequences, 9% to 15% of them seen once, and the ten largest clones take 1.5% to 2%. Sequenced: PBMCs. Receptor source: a human donor in good health (CMV status not recorded). Some clones in this sample may be carry-over from other donors' samples. CDR3s include the opening cysteine and the closing phenylalanine or tryptophan. A D gene is named only where the DNA matches it firmly.

TRBJ1-2 TRBV6-5 . CASSYSGRRVAGYTF
TRBJ2-3 TRBV6-1 TRBD1 CASRRQGSGETTQYF
TRBJ1-3 TRBV20-1 . CSARDVRGNTIYF
TRBJ2-7 TRBV18 . CASSPPNQGNSYEQYF
TRBJ2-7 TRBV6-2/TRBV6-3 . CASSYSGRGREQYF
TRBJ2-3 TRBV7-2 . CASSRTAGLTDTQYF
TRBJ1-2 TRBV2 . CASTAVYGYTF
TRBJ2-2 TRBV6-5 . CASSYSKVGRGNTGELFF
TRBJ2-1 TRBV7-3 TRBD2 CASSPFSLAGDYNEQFF
TRBJ2-3 TRBV7-2 TRBD2 CASSLGGAGGTDTQYF
TRBJ2-1 TRBV19 . CASSIAGGLGGHNEQFF
TRBJ1-1 TRBV20-1 . CSANKGMNTEAFF
TRBJ2-7 TRBV12-3/TRBV12-4 TRBD2 CASSLTGRDEQYF